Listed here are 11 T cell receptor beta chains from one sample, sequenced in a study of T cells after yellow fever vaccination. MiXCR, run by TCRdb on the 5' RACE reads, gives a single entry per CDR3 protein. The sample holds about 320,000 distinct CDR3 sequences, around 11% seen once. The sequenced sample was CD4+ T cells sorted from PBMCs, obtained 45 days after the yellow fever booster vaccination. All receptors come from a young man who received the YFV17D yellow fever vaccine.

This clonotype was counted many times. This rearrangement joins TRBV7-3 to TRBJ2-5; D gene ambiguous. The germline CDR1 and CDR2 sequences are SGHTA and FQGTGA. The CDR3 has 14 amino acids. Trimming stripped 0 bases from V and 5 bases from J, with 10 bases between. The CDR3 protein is CASSLTGPGETQYF. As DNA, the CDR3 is TGTGCCAGCAGCTTAACAGGGCCTGGGGAGACCCAGTACTTC.

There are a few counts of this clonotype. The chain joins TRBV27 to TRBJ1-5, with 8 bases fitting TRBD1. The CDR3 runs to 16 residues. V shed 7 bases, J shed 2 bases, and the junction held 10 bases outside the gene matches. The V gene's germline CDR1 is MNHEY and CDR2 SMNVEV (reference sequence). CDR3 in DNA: TGTGCCAGCATGGGGTGGGGGACAGGAGGCAATCAGCCCCAGCATTTT. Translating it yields CASMGWGTGGNQPQHF.

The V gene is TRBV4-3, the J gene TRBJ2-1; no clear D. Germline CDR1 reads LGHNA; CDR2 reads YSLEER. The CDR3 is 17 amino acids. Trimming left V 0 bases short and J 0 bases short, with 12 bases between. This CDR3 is CASSQEPDASSYNEQFF. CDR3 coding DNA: TGCGCCAGCAGCCAAGAACCGGACGCCAGCTCCTACAATGAGCAGTTCTTC.

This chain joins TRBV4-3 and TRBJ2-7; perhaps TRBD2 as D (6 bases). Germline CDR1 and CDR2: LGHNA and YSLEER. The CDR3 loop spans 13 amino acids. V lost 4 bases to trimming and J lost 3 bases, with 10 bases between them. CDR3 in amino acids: CASSREVGYEQYF. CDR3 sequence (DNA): TGCGCCAGCAGCCGGGAGGTCGGCTACGAGCAGTACTTC.

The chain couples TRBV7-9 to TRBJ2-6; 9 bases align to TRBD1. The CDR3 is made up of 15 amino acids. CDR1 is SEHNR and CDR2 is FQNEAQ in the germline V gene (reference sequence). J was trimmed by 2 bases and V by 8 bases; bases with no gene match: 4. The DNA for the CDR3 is TGTGCCAGCGGGCACAGGGGGCCTGGGGCCAACGTCCTGACTTTC. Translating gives CASGHRGPGANVLTF.

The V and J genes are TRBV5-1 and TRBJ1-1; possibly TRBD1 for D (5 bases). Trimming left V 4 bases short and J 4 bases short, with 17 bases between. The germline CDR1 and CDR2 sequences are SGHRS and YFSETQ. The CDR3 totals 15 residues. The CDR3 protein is CASSTIFSGGTEAFF. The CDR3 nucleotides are TGCGCCAGCAGCACTATCTTCTCCGGGGGCACTGAAGCTTTCTTT.

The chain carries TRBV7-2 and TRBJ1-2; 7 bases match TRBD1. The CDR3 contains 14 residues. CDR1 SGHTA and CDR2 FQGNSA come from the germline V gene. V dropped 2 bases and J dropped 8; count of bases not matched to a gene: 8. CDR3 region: CASSLNEGAYGYTF. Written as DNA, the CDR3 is TGTGCCAGCAGCTTAAATGAGGGGGCGTACGGCTACACCTTC.

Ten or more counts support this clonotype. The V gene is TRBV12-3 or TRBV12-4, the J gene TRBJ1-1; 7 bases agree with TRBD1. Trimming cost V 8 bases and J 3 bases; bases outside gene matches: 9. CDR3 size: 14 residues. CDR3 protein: CASQGVVGDTEAFF. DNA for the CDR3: TGTGCCAGCCAGGGGGTAGTCGGGGACACTGAAGCTTTCTTT.

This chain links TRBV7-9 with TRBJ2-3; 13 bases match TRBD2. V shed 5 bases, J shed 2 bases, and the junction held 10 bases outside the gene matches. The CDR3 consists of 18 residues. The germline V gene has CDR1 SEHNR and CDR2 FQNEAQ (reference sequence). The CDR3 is CASSDPGLAGYFTDTQYF. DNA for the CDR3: TGTGCCAGCAGCGACCCGGGACTAGCGGGGTACTTCACAGATACGCAGTATTTT.

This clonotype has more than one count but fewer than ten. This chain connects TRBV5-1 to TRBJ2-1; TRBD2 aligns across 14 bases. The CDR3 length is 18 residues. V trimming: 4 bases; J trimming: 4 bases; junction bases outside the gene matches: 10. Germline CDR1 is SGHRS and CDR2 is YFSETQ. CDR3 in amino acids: CASSVTSGGAVLYNEQFF. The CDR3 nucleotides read TGCGCCAGCAGCGTGACTAGCGGGGGGGCGGTTCTGTACAATGAGCAGTTCTTC.

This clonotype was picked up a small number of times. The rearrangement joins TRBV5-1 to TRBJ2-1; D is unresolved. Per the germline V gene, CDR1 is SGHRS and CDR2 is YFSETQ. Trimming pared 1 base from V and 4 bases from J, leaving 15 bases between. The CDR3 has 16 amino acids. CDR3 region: CASSLTPTYGYNEQFF. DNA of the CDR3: TGCGCCAGCAGCTTGACACCTACCTATGGGTACAATGAGCAGTTCTTC.